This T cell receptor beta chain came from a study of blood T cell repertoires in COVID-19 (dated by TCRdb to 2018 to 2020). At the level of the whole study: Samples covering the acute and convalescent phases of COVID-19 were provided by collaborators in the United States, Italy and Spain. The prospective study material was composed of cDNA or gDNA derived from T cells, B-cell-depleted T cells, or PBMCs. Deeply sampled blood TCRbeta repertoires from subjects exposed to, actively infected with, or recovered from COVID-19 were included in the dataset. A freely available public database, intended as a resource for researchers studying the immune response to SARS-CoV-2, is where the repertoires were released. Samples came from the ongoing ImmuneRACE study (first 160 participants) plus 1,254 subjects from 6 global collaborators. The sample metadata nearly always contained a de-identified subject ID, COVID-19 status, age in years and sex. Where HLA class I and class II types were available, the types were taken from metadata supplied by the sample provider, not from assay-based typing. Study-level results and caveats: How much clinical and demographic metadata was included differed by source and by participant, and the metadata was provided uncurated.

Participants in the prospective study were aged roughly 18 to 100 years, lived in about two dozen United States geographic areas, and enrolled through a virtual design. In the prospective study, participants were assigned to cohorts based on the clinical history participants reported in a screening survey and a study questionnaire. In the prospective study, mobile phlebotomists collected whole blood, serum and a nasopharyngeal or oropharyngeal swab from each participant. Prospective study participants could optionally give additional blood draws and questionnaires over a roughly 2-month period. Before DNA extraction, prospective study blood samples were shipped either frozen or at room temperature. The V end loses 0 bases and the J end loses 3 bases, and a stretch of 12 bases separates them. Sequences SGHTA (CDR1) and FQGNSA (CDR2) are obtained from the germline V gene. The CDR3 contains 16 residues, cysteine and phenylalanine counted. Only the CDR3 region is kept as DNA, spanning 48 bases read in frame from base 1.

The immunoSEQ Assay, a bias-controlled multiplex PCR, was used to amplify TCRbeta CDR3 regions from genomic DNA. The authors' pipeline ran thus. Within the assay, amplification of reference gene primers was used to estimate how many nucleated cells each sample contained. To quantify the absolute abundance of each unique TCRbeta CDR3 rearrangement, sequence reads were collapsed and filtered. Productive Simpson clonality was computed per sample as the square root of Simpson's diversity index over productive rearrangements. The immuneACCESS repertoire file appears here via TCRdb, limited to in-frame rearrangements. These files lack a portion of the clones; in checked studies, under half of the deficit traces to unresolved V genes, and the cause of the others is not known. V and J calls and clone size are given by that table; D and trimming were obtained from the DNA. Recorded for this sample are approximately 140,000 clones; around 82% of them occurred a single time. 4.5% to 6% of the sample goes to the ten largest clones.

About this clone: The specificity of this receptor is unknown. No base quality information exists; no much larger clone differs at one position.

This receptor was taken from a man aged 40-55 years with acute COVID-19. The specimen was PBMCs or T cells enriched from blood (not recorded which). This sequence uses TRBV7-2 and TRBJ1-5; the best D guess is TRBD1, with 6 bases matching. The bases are TGTGCCAGCAGCTTAGCGGGGGCAGGGGCCAATCAGCCCCAGCATTTT. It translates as CASSLAGAGANQPQHF. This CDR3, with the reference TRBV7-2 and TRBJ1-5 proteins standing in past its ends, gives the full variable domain GAGVSQSPSNKVTEKGKDVELRCDPISGHTALYWYRQSLGQGLEFLIYFQGNSAPDKSGLPSDRFSAERTGGSVSTLTIQRTQQEDSAVYLCASSLAGAGANQPQHFGDGTRLSIL.